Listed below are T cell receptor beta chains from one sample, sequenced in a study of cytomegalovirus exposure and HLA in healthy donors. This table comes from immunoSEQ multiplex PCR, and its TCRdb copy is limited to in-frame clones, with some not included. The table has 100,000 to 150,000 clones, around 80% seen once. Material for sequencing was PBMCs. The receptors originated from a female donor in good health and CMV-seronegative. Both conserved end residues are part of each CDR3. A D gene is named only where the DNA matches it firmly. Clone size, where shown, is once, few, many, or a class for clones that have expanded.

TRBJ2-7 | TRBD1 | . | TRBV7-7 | TGTGCTAGCAGAAATCGGACAGGGCTCGGGTACTTC | CASRNRTGLGYF
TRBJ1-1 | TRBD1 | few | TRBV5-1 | TGCGCCAGCAGCCTGGGACAGGCGTATCCCACTGAAGCTTTCTTT | CASSLGQAYPTEAFF
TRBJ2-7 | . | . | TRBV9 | TGTGCCAGCAGCGTAGGGAGCGGAACCTACGAGCAGTACTTC | CASSVGSGTYEQYF
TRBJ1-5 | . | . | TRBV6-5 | TGTGCCAGCAGTACGACAGGCAATCAGCCCCAGCATTTT | CASSTTGNQPQHF
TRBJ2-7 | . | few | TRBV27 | TGTGCCAGCAGTTTCATTGGGACATTCTACGAGCAGTACTTC | CASSFIGTFYEQYF
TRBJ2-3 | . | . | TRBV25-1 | TGTGCCAGCAGTGACTCTGGAATTCCCCCTCTCGGGACAGATACGCAGTATTTT | CASSDSGIPPLGTDTQYF
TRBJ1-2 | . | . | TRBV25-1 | TGTGCCAGCAGTAACCTGAGGGCCCCTTGGTATGGCTACACCTTC | CASSNLRAPWYGYTF
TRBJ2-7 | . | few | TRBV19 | TGTGCCAGTAGTATGGAGCCCGGACTTCCGAACTCCTACGAGCAGTACTTC | CASSMEPGLPNSYEQYF
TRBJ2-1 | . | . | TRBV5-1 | TGCGCCAGCAGCCGCGGGGTTAGCTCCTACAATGAGCAGTTCTTC | CASSRGVSSYNEQFF
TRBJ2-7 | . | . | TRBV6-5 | TGTGCCAGCAGTTACTCCGGCACAGGGCCTAGCGAGCAGTACTTC | CASSYSGTGPSEQYF
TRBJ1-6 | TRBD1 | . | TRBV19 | TGTGCCAGTAGTACCCGACGGACAGGGGCCCAGGGGATGAATTCACCCCTCCACTTT | CASSTRRTGAQGMNSPLHF
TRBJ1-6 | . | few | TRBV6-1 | TGTGCCAGCAGGGAACTACAGGGTAACCCCCTCCACTTT | CASRELQGNPLHF
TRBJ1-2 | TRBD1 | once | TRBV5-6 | TGTGCCAGCAGCACCGGGACAGGGTGGAGGTATGGCTACACCTTC | CASSTGTGWRYGYTF
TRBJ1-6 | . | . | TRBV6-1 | TGTGCCAGCAGTGGACACAATAATTCACCCCTCCACTTT | CASSGHNNSPLHF
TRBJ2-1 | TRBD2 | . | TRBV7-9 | TGTTCCAGCAGCTTAGCGACGACCTCCCGCGGGGGGCGGGACAATGAGCAGTTCTTC | CSSSLATTSRGGRDNEQFF
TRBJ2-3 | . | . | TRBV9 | TGTGCCAGCAGCCCAAGAGAGGGACTCACAGATACGCAGTATTTT | CASSPREGLTDTQYF
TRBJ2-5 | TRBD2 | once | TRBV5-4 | TGTGCCAGCAGCTTTCGCGGGGGGGTCCAAGAGACCCAGTACTTC | CASSFRGGVQETQYF
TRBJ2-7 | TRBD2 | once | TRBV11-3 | TGTGCCAGCAGCTTAGGAGCTAGCGGGGACTACGAGCAGTACTTC | CASSLGASGDYEQYF